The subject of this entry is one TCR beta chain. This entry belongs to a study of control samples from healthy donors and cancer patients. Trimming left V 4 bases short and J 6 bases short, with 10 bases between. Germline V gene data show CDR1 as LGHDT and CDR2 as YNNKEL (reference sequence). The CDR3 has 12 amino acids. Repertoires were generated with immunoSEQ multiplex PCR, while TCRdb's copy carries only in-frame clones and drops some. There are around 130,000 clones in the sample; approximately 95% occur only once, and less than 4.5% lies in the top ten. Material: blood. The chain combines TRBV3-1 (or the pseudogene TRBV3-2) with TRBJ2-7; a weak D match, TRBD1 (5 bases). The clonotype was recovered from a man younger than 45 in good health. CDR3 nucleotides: TGTGCCAGCAGCCTGCAAAGGGGCGAGCAGTACTTC. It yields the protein CASSLQRGEQYF.